This T cell receptor beta chain was sequenced for a study of T-cell memory formation after mild COVID-19. Study-level information: Clusters of TCRs were largely donor specific.

The ends lost 4 bases at V and 0 bases at J; junction bases unmatched: 7. This CDR3 has 16 amino acids. Per the germline V gene, CDR1 is SGHRS and CDR2 is YFSETQ. This clonotype was detected only a few times. Its antigen is still unknown. TCRdb analysed the 5' RACE reads with MiXCR anew, one entry per CDR3 protein. Of just under 550,000 distinct CDR3 sequences detected, approximately 20% appear once; the ten largest clones hold about 12%. Whole-study results and caveats: Of the contracting clones, CD4+ ones lay mainly in CM and EM, and CD8+ ones in EMRA. Cross-reactive memory seemingly joined, as some responding clones were found in pre-infection memory. From day 15 to 85, contracting clones were balanced between CD4 and CD8, whereas later expanders leaned toward CD4+.

The TCR comes from an adult woman who had mild COVID-19 (a few samples of this study predate the infection). Cell type and time point are not known. The chain couples TRBV5-1 to TRBJ2-1, with TRBD1 matching over 7 bases. The sample was PBMCs or a T cell subset sorted from them (not recorded which). The CDR3 here is CASSRGQISSYNEQFF. In DNA form, the CDR3 reads TGCGCCAGCAGCAGGGGACAGATAAGCTCCTACAATGAGCAGTTCTTC.